The rows below give T cell receptor beta chains drawn from one sample of a study of shared clonotypes between healthy human individuals. Clones were sequenced by immunoSEQ multiplex PCR, and TCRdb holds only the in-frame ones, with some missing. The data hold approximately 2,200,000 clones, with around 93% observed a single time. The sample taken for sequencing was naive CD8+ T cells from PBMCs. These receptors were collected from a young man in good health. Some clones in this sample may be carry-over from other donors' samples. CDR3s include the opening cysteine and the closing phenylalanine or tryptophan. The order of the fields is clone size, J gene, V gene, CDR3 length, D gene, CDR3 protein, CDR3 DNA. A D gene is named only where the DNA matches it firmly. For some rows the clone size is stated as once, few or many, or as a class when expanded; others skip it.

size: .; J: TRBJ2-7; V: TRBV2; length: 12; D: .; CDR3: CASSPVYYEQYF; DNA: TGTGCCAGCAGCCCTGTTTACTACGAGCAGTACTTC
size: .; J: TRBJ2-1; V: TRBV4-1; length: 15; D: .; CDR3: CASSQISGPGGEQFF; DNA: TGCGCCAGCAGCCAAATTAGCGGCCCAGGAGGTGAGCAGTTCTTC
size: .; J: TRBJ2-7; V: TRBV25-1; length: 16; D: .; CDR3: CATLGQGPYSIYEQYF; DNA: TGTGCCACCCTTGGGCAGGGCCCGTACTCGATCTACGAGCAGTACTTC
size: .; J: TRBJ2-1; V: TRBV10-3; length: 16; D: .; CDR3: CAISESLGSSYNEQFF; DNA: TGTGCCATCAGTGAGTCGTTGGGGAGCTCCTACAATGAGCAGTTCTTC
size: .; J: TRBJ2-7; V: TRBV9; length: 13; D: .; CDR3: CASSVTSSYEQYF; DNA: TGTGCCAGCAGCGTAACGAGCTCCTACGAGCAGTACTTC
size: .; J: TRBJ1-2; V: TRBV2; length: 14; D: .; CDR3: CASGYGTQSYGYTF; DNA: TGTGCCAGCGGATACGGGACCCAATCGTATGGCTACACCTTC
size: .; J: TRBJ2-2; V: TRBV30; length: 12; D: .; CDR3: CAWSRNTGELFF; DNA: TGTGCCTGGAGTCGGAACACCGGGGAGCTGTTTTTT
size: .; J: TRBJ2-7; V: TRBV28; length: 15; D: .; CDR3: CASRSPLKGIYEQYF; DNA: TGTGCCAGCAGGTCGCCATTAAAGGGGATATACGAGCAGTACTTC
size: .; J: TRBJ1-5; V: TRBV27; length: 14; D: .; CDR3: CASRTWDSNQPQHF; DNA: TGTGCCAGCAGAACCTGGGATAGCAATCAGCCCCAGCATTTT
size: .; J: TRBJ2-7; V: TRBV4-2; length: 14; D: TRBD2; CDR3: CASSLILADYEQYF; DNA: TGTGCCAGCAGCCTAATCCTAGCGGACTACGAGCAGTACTTC
size: .; J: TRBJ2-3; V: TRBV28; length: 15; D: .; CDR3: CASSWRVGSTDTQYF; DNA: TGTGCCAGCAGTTGGAGGGTTGGGAGCACAGATACGCAGTATTTT
size: .; J: TRBJ2-7; V: TRBV13; length: 16; D: TRBD1; CDR3: CASSSWSGTGVYEQYF; DNA: TGTGCCAGCAGCTCTTGGTCGGGGACAGGAGTTTACGAGCAGTACTTC
size: once; J: TRBJ2-2; V: TRBV5-1; length: 20; D: TRBD2; CDR3: CASSFHKRASGDANTGELFF; DNA: TGCGCCAGCAGCTTTCATAAGAGGGCTAGCGGGGACGCGAACACCGGGGAGCTGTTTTTT
size: .; J: TRBJ1-5; V: TRBV7-6; length: 13; D: .; CDR3: CASSFGGNQPQHF; DNA: TGTGCCAGCAGCTTCGGAGGCAATCAGCCCCAGCATTTT
size: .; J: TRBJ1-4; V: TRBV7-9; length: 15; D: .; CDR3: CASTPGAGRNEKLFF; DNA: TGTGCCAGCACCCCCGGGGCAGGACGAAATGAAAAACTGTTTTTT
size: .; J: TRBJ2-7; V: TRBV7-9; length: 16; D: TRBD2; CDR3: CASSLPTSGAHYEQYF; DNA: TGTGCCAGCAGCTTACCGACTAGCGGAGCCCATTACGAGCAGTACTTC
size: .; J: TRBJ2-7; V: TRBV14; length: 16; D: TRBD2; CDR3: CASSPPGLAGIYEQYF; DNA: TGTGCCAGCAGCCCCCCTGGACTAGCGGGAATCTACGAGCAGTACTTC
size: .; J: TRBJ2-2; V: TRBV27; length: 12; D: .; CDR3: CASSLVTGELFF; DNA: TGTGCCAGCAGTTTGGTCACCGGGGAGCTGTTTTTT
size: .; J: TRBJ2-7; V: TRBV2; length: 13; D: TRBD1; CDR3: CASRDRGDYEQYF; DNA: TGTGCCAGCAGGGACAGGGGCGATTACGAGCAGTACTTC
size: .; J: TRBJ2-3; V: TRBV29-1; length: 14; D: .; CDR3: CSVPTGYSSDTQYF; DNA: TGCAGCGTTCCCACAGGGTATTCATCAGATACGCAGTATTTT
size: .; J: TRBJ2-1; V: TRBV28; length: 18; D: TRBD2; CDR3: CASSSRTSGRTSYNEQFF; DNA: TGTGCCAGCAGTTCCCGGACTAGCGGCCGAACCTCCTACAATGAGCAGTTCTTC
size: once; J: TRBJ1-2; V: TRBV5-4; length: 15; D: .; CDR3: CASSLPAGRSDGYTF; DNA: TGTGCCAGCAGCTTGCCCGCAGGCAGGTCGGATGGCTACACCTTC
size: .; J: TRBJ1-1; V: TRBV6-5; length: 14; D: .; CDR3: CASSYFPGSTEAFF; DNA: TGTGCCAGCAGTTACTTCCCAGGGAGCACTGAAGCTTTCTTT
size: .; J: TRBJ1-1; V: TRBV9; length: 14; D: .; CDR3: CASSVNLGNTEAFF; DNA: TGTGCCAGCAGCGTCAACCTTGGGAACACTGAAGCTTTCTTT
size: .; J: TRBJ1-1; V: TRBV29-1; length: 17; D: .; CDR3: CSTTPVLGQGMNTEAFF; DNA: TGCAGCACTACTCCAGTCCTAGGGCAGGGGATGAACACTGAAGCTTTCTTT